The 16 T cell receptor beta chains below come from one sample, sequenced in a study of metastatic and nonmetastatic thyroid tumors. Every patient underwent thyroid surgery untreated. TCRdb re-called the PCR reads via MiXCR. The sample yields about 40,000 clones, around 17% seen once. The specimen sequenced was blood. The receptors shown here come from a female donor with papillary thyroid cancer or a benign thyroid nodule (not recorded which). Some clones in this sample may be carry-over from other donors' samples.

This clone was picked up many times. The CDR3 sequence is CASSSSRDEAFF. CDR3 nucleotide sequence: TGTGCCAGCAGCAGTTCCCGGGATGAAGCTTTCTTT. The chain links TRBV9 to TRBJ1-1; D is uncertain. Germline CDR1 reads SGDLS; CDR2 reads YYNGEE. The CDR3 runs to 12 residues. V was shortened by 4 bases and J by 7 bases, with 11 bases between the two germline ends.

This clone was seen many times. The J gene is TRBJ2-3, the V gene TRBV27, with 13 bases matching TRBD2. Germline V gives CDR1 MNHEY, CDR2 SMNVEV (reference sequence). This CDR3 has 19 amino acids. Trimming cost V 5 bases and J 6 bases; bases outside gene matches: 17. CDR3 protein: CASSLLPGLAGRSRDTQYF. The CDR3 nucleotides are TGTGCCAGCAGTCTACTACCGGGACTAGCGGGACGGAGTCGGGATACGCAGTATTTT.

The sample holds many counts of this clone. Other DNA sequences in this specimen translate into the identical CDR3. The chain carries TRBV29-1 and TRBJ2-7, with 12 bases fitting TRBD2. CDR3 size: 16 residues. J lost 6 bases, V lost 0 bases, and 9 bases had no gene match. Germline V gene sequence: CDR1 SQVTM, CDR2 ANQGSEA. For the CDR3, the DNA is TGCAGCGTTGAAGATGACCGACTAGCGGGGGTTGGCGAGCAGTACTTC. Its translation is CSVEDDRLAGVGEQYF.

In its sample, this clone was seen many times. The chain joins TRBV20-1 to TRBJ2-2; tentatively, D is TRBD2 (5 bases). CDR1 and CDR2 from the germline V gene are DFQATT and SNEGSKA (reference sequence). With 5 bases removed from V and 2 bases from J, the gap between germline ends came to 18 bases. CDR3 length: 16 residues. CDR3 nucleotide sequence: TGCAGTGCTTCCAGACAAGCGGATATTAACACCGGGGAGCTGTTTTTT. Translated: CSASRQADINTGELFF.

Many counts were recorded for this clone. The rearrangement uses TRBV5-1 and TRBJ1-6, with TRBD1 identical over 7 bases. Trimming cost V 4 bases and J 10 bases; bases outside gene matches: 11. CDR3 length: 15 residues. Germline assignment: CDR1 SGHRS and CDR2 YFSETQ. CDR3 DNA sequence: TGCGCCAGCAGCCCGGCACCGACAGGGAACTCACCCCTCCACTTT. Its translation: CASSPAPTGNSPLHF.

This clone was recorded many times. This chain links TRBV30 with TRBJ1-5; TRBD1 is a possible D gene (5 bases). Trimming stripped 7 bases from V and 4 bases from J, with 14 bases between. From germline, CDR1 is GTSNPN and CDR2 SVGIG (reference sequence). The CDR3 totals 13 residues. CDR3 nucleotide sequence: TGTGCCTTGGGACTGGCGTCGAATCAGCCCCAGCATTTT. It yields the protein CALGLASNQPQHF.

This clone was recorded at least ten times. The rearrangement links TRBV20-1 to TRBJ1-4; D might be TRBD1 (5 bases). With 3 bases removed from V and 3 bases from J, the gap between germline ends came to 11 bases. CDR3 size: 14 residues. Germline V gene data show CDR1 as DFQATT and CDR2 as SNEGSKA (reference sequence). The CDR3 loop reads CSASMTAANEKLFF. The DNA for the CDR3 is TGCAGTGCTAGTATGACAGCGGCTAATGAAAAACTGTTTTTT.

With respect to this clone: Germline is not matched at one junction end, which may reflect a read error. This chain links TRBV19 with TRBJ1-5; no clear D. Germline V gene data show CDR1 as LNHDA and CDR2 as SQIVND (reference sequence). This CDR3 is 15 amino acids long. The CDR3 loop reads CASSRQYSSNQPQNF. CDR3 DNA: TGTGCGAGTAGCCGCCAGTATTCTAGCAATCAGCCCCAGAATTTT.

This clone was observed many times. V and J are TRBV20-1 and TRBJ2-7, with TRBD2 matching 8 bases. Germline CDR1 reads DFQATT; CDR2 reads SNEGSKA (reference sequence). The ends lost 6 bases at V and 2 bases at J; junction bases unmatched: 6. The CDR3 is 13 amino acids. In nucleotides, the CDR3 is TGCAGTGCGGAAAAGCGGGGGCCCTACGAGCAGTACTTC. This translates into CSAEKRGPYEQYF.

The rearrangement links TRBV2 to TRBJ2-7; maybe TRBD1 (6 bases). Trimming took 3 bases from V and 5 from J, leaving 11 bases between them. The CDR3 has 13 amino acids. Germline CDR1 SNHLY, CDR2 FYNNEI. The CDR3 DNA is TGTGCCAGCAGTGACGAGGACAGCCACGAGCAGTACTTC. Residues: CASSDEDSHEQYF.

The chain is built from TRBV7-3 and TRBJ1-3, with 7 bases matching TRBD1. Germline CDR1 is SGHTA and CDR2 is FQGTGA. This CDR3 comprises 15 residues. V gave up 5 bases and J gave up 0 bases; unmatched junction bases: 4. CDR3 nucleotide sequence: TGTGCCAGCAGCAAACAGGGGAGCTCTGGAAACACCATATATTTT. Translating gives CASSKQGSSGNTIYF.

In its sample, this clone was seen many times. CDR3 in DNA: TGTGCCACCAGCTGGGTGAGAAACGCTGAAGCTTTCTTT. Its protein product is CATSWVRNAEAFF. The chain is built from TRBV15 and TRBJ1-1, with D unresolved. Trimming removed 5 bases from V and 6 bases from J, with 13 bases in between. The length of the CDR3 is 13 residues. Germline V CDR1 and CDR2: LNHNV, YYDKDF (reference sequence).

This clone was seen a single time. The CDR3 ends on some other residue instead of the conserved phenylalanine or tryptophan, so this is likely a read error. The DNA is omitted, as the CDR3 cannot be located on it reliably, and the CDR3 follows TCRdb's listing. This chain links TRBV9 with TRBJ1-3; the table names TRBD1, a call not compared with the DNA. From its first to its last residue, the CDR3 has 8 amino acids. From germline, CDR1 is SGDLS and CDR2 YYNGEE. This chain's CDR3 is CASSSPGG.

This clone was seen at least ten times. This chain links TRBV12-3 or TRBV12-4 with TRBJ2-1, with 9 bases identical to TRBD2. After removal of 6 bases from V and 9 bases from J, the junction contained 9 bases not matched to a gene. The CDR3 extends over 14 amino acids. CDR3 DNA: TGTGCCAGCAGGGAAGCGGGAGGCGGGAGTGAGCAGTTCTTC. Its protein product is CASREAGGGSEQFF.

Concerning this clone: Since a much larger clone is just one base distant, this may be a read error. The CDR3 spells CASSLESSMGAGELFF. The CDR3, as DNA: TGTGCCAGCAGCTTAGAGTCTAGCATGGGTGCCGGGGAGCTGTTTTTT. The chain couples TRBV7-6 to TRBJ2-2, with a tentative D call TRBD2 (5 bases). Germline V CDR1 and CDR2: SGHVS, FNYEAQ. CDR3 length equals 16 residues. Between the trimmed V and J ends, which lost 1 base and 6 bases, there was a span of 15 bases.

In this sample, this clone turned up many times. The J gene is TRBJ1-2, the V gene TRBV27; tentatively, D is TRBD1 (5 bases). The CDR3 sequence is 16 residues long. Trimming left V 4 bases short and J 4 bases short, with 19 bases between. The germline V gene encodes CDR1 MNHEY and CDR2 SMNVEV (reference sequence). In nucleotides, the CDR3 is TGTGCCAGCAGTTCAAACCGGGGCGGTCACCCCTATGGCTACACCTTC. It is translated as CASSSNRGGHPYGYTF.